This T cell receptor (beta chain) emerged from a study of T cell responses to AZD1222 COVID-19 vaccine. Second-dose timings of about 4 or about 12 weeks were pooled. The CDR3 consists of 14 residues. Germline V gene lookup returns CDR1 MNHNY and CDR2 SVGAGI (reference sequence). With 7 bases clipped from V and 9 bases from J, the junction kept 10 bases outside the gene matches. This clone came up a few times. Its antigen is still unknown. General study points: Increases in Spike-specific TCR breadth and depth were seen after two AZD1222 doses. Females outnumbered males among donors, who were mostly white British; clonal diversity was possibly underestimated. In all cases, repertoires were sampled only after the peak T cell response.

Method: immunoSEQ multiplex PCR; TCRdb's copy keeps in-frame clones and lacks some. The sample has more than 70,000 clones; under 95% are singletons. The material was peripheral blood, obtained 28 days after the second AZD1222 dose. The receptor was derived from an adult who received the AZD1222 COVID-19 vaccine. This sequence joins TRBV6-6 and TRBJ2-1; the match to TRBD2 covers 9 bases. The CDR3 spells CASKAAGGPVEQFF. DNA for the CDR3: TGTGCCAGCAAGGCGGCGGGAGGGCCGGTTGAGCAGTTCTTC.